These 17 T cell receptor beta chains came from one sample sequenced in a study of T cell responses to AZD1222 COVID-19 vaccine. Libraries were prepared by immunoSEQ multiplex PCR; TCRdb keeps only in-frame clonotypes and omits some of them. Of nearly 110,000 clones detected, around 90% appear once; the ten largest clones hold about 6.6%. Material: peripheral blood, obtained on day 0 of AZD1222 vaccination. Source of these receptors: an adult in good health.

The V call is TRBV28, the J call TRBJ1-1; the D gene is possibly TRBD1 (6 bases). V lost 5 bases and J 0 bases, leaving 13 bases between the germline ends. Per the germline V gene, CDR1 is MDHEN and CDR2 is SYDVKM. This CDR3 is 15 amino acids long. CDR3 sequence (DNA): TGTGCCAGCAGTCCCGGGGGGGCATTGAACACTGAAGCTTTCTTT. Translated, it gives CASSPGGALNTEAFF.

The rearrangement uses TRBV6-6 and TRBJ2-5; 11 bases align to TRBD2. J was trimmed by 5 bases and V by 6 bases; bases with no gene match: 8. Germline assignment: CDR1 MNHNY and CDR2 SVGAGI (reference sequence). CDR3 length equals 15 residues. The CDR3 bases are TGTGCCAGCAGGGACGGGACTAGCGGAGTGGAGACCCAGTACTTC. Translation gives CASRDGTSGVETQYF.

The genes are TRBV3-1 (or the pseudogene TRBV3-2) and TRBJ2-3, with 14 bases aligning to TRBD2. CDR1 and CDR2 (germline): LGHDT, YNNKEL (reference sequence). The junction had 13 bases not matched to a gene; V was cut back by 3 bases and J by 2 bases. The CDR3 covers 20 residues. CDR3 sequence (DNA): TGTGCCAGCAGCCAGGGAAGACTAGCGGGAGGGCCTAAGGTCACAGATACGCAGTATTTT. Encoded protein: CASSQGRLAGGPKVTDTQYF.

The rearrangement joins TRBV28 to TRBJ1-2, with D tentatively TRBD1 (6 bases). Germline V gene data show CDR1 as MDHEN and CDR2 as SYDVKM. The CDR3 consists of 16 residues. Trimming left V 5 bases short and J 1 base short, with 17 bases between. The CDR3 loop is CASSDRYQGLNYGYTF. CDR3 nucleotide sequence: TGTGCCAGCAGTGACCGATATCAGGGGCTTAACTATGGCTACACCTTC.

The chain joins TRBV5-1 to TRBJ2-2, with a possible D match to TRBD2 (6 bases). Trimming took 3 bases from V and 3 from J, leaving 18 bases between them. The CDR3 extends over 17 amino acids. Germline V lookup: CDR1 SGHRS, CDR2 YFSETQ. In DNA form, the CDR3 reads TGCGCCAGCAGCTCCACCCACGCGGGATCGCACACCGGGGAGCTGTTTTTT. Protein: CASSSTHAGSHTGELFF.

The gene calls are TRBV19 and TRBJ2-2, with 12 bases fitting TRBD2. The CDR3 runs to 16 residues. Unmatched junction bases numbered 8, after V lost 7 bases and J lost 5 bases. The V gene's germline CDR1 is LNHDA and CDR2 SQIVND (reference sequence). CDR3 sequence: CASKLAGGPWTGELFF. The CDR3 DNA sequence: TGTGCCAGTAAGCTAGCGGGAGGGCCATGGACCGGGGAGCTGTTTTTT.

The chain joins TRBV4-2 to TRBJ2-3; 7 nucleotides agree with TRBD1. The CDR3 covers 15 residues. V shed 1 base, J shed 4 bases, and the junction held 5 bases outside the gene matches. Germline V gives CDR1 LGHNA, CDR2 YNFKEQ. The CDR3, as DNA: TGTGCCAGCAGCCAAGGACAGGGCCTGCCAGATACGCAGTATTTT. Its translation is CASSQGQGLPDTQYF.

Here the CDR3 reads CASSTQGSGDRGYTF. In nucleotides, the CDR3 is TGCGCCAGCAGCACACAGGGTTCTGGAGACCGTGGCTACACCTTC. V gene TRBV5-1 combines with J gene TRBJ1-2; perhaps TRBD1 as D (6 bases). V shed 4 bases and J shed 7 bases, with 20 bases lying between them. Per germline, CDR1 SGHRS and CDR2 YFSETQ. CDR3 length equals 15 residues.

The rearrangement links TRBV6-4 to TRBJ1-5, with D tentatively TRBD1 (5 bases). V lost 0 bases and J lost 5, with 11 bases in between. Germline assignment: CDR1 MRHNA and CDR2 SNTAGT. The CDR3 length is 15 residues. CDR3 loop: CASSDSYRPHQPQHF. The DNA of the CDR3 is TGTGCCAGCAGTGACTCGTACAGGCCCCATCAGCCCCAGCATTTT.

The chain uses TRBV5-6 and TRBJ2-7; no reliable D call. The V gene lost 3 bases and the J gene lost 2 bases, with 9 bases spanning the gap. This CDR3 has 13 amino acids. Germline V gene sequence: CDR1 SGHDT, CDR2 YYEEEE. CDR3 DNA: TGTGCCAGCAGCTCGGAAGGCCCCTACGAGCAGTACTTC. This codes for CASSSEGPYEQYF.

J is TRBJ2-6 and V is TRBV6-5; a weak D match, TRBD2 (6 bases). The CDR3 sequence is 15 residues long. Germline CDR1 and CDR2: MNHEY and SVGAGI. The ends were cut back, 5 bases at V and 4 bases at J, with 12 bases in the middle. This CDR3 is CASSTREAGANVLTF. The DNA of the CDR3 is TGTGCCAGCAGTACGAGGGAGGCGGGGGCCAACGTCCTGACTTTC.

DNA for the CDR3: TGTGCCAGCAGTTACAGGGACAGGGAGAGCTCCTATAATTCACCCCTCCACTTT. Translation: CASSYRDRESSYNSPLHF. V and J are TRBV6-2 or TRBV6-3 and TRBJ1-6, with 9 bases identical to TRBD1. The germline CDR1 and CDR2 sequences are MNHEY and SVGEGT. V shed 2 bases and J 0 bases; nucleotides not matched to a gene: 5. CDR3 length: 18 amino acids.

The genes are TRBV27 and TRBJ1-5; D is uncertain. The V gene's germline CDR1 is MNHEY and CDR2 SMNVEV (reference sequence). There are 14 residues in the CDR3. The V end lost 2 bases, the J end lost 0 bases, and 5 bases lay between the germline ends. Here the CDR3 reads CASSLSDSNQPQHF. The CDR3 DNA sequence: TGTGCCAGCAGTTTAAGTGATAGCAATCAGCCCCAGCATTTT.

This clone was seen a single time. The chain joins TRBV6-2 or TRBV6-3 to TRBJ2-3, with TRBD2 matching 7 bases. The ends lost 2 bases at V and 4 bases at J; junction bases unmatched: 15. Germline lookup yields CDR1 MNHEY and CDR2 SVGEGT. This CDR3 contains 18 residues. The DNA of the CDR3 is TGTGCCAGCAGTTACGGATCGCAGTGGGAGGGTGTCGCAGATACGCAGTATTTT. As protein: CASSYGSQWEGVADTQYF.

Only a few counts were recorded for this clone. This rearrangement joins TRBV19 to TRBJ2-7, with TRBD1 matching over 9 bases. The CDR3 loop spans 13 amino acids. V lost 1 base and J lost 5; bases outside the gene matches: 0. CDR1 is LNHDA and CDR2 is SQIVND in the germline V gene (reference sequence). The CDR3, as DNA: TGTGCCAGTAGTATAGGGGACAGGGACGAGCAGTACTTC. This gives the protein CASSIGDRDEQYF.

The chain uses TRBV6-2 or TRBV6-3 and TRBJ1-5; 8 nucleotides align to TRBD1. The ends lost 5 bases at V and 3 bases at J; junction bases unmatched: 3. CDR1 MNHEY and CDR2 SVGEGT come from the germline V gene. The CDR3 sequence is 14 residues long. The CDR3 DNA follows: TGTGCCAGCAGTCGGACAGGGACCAATCAGCCCCAGCATTTT. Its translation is CASSRTGTNQPQHF.

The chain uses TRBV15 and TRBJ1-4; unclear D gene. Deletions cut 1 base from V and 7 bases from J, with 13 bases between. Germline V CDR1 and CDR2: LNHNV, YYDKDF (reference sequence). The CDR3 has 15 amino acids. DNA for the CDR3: TGTGCCACCAGCAGAGTCGGAGCTAAGGGTGAAAAACTGTTTTTT. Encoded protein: CATSRVGAKGEKLFF. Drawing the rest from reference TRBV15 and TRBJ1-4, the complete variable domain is DAMVIQNPRYQVTQFGKPVTLSCSQTLNHNVMYWYQQKSSQAPKLLFHYYDKDFNNEADTPDNFQSRRPNTSFCFLDIRSPGLGDTAMYLCATSRVGAKGEKLFFGSGTQLSVL.